This T cell receptor (beta chain) was found in a study of blood T cell repertoires in COVID-19. For the study at large: COVID-19 samples from acute and convalescent phases originated in the United States, Italy and Spain. T cells, B-cell-depleted T cells, or PBMCs provided the cDNA or gDNA that served as material.

CDR3 length equals 14 residues. Trimming cost V 3 bases and J 3 bases, with 12 bases left between them. Germline lookup yields CDR1 GTSNPN and CDR2 SVGIG (reference sequence). Authors' data handling: Reference gene primer amplification yielded estimated nucleated cell counts. The repertoire was sequenced with immunoSEQ multiplex PCR; TCRdb's copy has only in-frame clones and lacks some. V, J and clone size were drawn from that table, and D and trimming were deduced from the DNA. This table has 99,000 or so clones, around 83% appearing once. Sequencing was done on a sample of peripheral blood. This chain links TRBV30 with TRBJ1-5, with D maybe TRBD1 (6 bases). The receptor comes from a woman aged 80 or older with active or convalescent COVID-19. CDR3 nucleotides: TGTGCCTGGAGGGGGGGGGCCCCCAATCAGCCCCAGCATTTT. Protein: CAWRGGAPNQPQHF.